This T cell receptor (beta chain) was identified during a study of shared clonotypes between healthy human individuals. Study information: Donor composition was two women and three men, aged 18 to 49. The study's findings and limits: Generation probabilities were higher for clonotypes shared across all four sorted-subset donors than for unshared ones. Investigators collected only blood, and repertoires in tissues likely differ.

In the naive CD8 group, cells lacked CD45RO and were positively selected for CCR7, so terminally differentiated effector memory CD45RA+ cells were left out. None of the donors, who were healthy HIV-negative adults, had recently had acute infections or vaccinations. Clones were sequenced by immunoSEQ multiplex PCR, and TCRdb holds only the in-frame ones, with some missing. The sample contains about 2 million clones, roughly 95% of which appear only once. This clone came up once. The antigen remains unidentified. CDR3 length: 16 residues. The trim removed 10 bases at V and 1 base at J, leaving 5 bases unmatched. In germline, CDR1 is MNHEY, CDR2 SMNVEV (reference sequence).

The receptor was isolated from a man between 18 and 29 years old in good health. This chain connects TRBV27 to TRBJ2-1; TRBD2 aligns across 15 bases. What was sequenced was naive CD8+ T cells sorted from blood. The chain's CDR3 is CATGLAGGSSYNEQFF. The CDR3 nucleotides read TGTGCCACGGGACTAGCGGGAGGTTCGTCCTACAATGAGCAGTTCTTC.